The table lists the clone carrying this TCR beta chain with a few counts. The entry originates in a study of CD8+CD57+ T cells in acquired aplastic anemia. About the research overall: Sorted CD4+ plus CD8+ cells gave DNA averaging around 3.2 ug.

The template for TCR beta VDJ and CDR3 sequence profiling was genomic DNA. MiXCR was run by TCRdb on the reads, yielding one entry per CDR3 protein. Here the sample spans around 250,000 distinct CDR3 sequences, approximately 55% being singletons. There are 15 residues in the CDR3. The germline V and J ends were trimmed by 4 bases and 1 base, with 9 bases remaining between them. Germline lookup yields CDR1 KGHDR and CDR2 SFDVKD. The material sequenced was sorted CD4+, CD8+, or CD8+CD57+ T cells (not recorded which) from PBMCs. The receptor's source is a human donor with severe aplastic anemia or a healthy control (not recorded which). V usage is TRBV24-1 and J usage is TRBJ2-2, with D uncertain. The CDR3 nucleotides read TGTGCCACCAGTGAAGGGATGGGGAACACCGGGGAGCTGTTTTTT. This encodes CATSEGMGNTGELFF.